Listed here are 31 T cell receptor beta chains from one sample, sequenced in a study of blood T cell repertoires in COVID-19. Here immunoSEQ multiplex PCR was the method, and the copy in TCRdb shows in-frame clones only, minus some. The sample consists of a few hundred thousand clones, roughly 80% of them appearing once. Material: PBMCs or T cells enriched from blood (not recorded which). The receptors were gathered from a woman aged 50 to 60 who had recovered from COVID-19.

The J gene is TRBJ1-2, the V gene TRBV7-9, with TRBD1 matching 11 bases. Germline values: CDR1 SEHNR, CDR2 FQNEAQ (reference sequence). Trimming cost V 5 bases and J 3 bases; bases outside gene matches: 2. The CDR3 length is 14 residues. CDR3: CASSTGQGDYGYTF. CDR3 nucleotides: TGTGCCAGCAGCACGGGACAGGGGGACTATGGCTACACCTTC.

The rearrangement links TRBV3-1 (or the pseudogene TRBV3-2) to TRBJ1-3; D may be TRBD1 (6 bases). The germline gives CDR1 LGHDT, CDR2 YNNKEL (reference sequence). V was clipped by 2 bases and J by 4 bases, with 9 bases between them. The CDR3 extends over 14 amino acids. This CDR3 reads CASSQNRAGNTIYF. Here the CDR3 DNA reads TGTGCCAGCAGCCAAAACAGGGCCGGAAACACCATATATTTT.

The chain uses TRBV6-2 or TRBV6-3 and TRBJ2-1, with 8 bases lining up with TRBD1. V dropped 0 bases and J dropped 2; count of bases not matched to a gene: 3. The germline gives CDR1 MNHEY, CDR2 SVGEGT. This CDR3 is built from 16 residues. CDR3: CASSYSPGQAYNEQFF. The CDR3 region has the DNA TGTGCCAGCAGTTACTCACCGGGACAGGCCTACAATGAGCAGTTCTTC.

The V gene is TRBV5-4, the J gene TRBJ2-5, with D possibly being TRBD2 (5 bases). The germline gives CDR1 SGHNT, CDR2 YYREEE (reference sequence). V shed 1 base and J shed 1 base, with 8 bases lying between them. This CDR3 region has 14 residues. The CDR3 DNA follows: TGTGCCAGCAGCTTGTTTGGAGGCCAAGAGACCCAGTACTTC. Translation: CASSLFGGQETQYF.

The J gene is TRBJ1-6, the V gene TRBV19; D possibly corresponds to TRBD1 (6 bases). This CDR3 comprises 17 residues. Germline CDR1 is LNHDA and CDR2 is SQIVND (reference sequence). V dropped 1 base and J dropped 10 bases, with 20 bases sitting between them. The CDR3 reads CASSIADRTALGSPLHF. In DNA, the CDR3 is TGTGCCAGTAGTATAGCCGACCGGACAGCTTTGGGATCACCCCTCCACTTT.

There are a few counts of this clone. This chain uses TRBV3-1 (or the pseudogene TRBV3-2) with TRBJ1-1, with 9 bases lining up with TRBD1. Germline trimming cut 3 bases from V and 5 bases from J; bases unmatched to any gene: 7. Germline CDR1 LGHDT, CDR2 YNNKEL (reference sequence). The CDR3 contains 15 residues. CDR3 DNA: TGTGCCAGCAGCCAGGGGACGACAGGGGGAACTGAAGCTTTCTTT. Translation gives CASSQGTTGGTEAFF.

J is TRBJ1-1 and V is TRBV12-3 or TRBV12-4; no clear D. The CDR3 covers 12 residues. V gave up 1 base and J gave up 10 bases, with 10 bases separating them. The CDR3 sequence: CASSLGPLGAFF. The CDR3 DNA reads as TGTGCCAGCAGTTTAGGACCTCTAGGAGCTTTCTTT.

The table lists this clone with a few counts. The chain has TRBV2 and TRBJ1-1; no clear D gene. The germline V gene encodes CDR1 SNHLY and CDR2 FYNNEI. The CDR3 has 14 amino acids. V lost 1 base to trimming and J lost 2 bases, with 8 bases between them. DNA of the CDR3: TGTGCCAGCAGTGAAGGGGCCGGTAACACTGAAGCTTTCTTT. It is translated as CASSEGAGNTEAFF.

CDR3 sequence: CASNPGTTPDTQYF. CDR3 nucleotide sequence: TGTGCCAGCAACCCAGGGACTACCCCAGATACGCAGTATTTT. The chain couples TRBV27 to TRBJ2-3, with 7 bases fitting TRBD2. The CDR3 covers 14 residues. Germline CDR1 MNHEY, CDR2 SMNVEV (reference sequence). With V trimmed by 7 bases and J by 4 bases, 8 bases remained unmatched.

DNA for the CDR3: TGTGCCAGCAGCTTTCAGGGGGCGATAAGCTACGAGCAGTACTTC. This encodes CASSFQGAISYEQYF. The chain carries TRBV11-3 and TRBJ2-7; 8 nucleotides agree with TRBD1. In germline, CDR1 is SGHNT, CDR2 YENEEA. The trim removed 3 bases at V and 3 bases at J, leaving 7 bases unmatched. The CDR3 is made up of 15 amino acids.

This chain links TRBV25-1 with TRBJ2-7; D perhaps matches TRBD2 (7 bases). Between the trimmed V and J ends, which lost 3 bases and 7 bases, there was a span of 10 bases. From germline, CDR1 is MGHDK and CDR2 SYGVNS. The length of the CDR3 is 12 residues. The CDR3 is CASSERGPEQYF. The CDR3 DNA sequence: TGTGCCAGCAGTGAGCGGGGGCCGGAGCAGTACTTC.

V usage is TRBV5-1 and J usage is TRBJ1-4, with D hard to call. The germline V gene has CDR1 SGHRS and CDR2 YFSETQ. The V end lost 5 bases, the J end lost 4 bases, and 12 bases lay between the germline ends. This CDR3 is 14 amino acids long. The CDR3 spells CASSPSGINEKLFF. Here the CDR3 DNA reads TGCGCCAGCAGTCCCTCGGGTATTAATGAAAAACTGTTTTTT.

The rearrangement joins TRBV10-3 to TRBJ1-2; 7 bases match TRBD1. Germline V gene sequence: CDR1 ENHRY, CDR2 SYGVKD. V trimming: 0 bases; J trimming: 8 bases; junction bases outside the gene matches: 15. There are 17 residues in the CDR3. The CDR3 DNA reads TGTGCCATCAGTGAGTCGAGACAGGGCTTTCCCTTTGGGGGCTACACCTTC. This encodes CAISESRQGFPFGGYTF.

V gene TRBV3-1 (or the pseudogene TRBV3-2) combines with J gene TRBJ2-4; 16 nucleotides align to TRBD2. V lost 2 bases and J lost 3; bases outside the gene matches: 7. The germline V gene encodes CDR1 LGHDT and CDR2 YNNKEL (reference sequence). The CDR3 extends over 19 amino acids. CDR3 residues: CASSQFGTSGRALKNIQYF. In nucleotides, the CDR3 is TGTGCCAGCAGCCAATTCGGGACTAGCGGGAGGGCCCTCAAAAACATTCAGTACTTC.

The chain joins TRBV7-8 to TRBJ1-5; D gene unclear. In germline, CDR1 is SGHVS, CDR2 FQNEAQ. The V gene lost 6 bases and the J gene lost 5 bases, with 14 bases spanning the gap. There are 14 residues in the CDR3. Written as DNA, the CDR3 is TGTGCCAGCAGGGCAGGATTGGAGGATCAGCCCCAGCATTTT. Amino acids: CASRAGLEDQPQHF.

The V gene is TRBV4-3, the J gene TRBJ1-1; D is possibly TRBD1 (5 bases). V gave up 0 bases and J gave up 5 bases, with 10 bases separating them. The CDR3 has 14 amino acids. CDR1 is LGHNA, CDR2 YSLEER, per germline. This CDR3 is CASSQEGGGTEAFF. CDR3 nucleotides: TGCGCCAGCAGCCAAGAGGGGGGTGGGACTGAAGCTTTCTTT.

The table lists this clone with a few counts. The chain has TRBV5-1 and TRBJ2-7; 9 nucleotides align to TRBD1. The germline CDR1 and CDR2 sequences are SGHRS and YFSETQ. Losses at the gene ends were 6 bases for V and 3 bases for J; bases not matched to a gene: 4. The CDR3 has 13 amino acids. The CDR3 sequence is CASTTGQGYEQYF. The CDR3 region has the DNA TGCGCCAGCACCACGGGACAGGGCTACGAGCAGTACTTC.

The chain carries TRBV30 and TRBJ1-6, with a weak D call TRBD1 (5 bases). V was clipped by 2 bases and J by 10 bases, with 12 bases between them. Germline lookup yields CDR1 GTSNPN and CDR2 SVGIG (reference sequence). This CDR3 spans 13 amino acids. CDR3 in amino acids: CAWSTQGRSPLHF. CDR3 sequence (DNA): TGTGCCTGGAGTACCCAGGGTCGATCACCCCTCCACTTT.

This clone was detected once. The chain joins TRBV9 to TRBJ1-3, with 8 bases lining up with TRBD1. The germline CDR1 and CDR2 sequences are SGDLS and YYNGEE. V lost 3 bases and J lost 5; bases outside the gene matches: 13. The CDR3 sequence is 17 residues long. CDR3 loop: CASSAGQGPANRNTIYF. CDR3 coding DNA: TGTGCCAGCAGCGCCGGACAGGGTCCCGCAAATCGAAACACCATATATTTT.

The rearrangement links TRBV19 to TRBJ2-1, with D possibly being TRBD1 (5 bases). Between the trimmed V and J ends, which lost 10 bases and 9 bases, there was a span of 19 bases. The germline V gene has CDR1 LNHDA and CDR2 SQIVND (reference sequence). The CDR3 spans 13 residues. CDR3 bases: TGTGCCACGCAAGCGTGGGGCACGACTGAGCAGTTCTTC. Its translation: CATQAWGTTEQFF.

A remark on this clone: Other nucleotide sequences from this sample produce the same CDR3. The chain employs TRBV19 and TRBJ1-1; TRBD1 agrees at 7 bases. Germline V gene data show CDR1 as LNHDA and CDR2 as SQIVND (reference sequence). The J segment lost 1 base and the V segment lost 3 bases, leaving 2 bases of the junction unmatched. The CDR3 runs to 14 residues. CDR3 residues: CASSIRGRNTEAFF. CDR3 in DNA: TGTGCCAGTAGTATCAGGGGGAGGAACACTGAAGCTTTCTTT.

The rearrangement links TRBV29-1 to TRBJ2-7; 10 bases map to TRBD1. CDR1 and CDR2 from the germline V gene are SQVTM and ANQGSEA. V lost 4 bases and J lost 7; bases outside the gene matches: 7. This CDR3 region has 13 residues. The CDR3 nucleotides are TGCAGCGTTGGGGGACAGGGGACTGGTGAGCAGTACTTC. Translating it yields CSVGGQGTGEQYF.

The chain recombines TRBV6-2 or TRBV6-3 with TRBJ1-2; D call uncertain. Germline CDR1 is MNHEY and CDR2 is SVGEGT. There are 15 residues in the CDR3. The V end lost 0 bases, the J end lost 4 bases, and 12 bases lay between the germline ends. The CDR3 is CASSYSNPAGYGYTF. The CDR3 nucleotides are TGTGCCAGCAGTTACTCGAATCCAGCGGGCTATGGCTACACCTTC.

The CDR3 DNA sequence: TGTGCCAGTAGTATAGCTGGGGGGTACCAAGAGACCCAGTACTTC. Protein product: CASSIAGGYQETQYF. This chain links TRBV19 with TRBJ2-5; tentatively, D is TRBD2 (6 bases). Trimming left V 1 base short and J 0 bases short, with 9 bases between. CDR3 size: 15 residues. The germline gives CDR1 LNHDA, CDR2 SQIVND (reference sequence). Drawing the rest from reference TRBV19 and TRBJ2-5, the complete variable domain is DGGITQSPKYLFRKEGQNVTLSCEQNLNHDAMYWYRQDPGQGLRLIYYSQIVNDFQKGDIAEGYSVSREKKESFPLTVTSAQKNPTAFYLCASSIAGGYQETQYFGPGTRLLVL.

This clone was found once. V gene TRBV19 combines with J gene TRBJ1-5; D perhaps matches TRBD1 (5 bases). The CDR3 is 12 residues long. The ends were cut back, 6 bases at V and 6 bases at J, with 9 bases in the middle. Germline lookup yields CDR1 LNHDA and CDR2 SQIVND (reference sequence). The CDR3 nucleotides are TGTGCCAGTAGGTCAGGGTCTCAGCCCCAGCATTTT. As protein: CASRSGSQPQHF.

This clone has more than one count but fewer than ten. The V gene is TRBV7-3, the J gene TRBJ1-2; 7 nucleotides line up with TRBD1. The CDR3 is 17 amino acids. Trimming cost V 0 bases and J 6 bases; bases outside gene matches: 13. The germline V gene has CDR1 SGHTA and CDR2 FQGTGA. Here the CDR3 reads CASSLTHTGQGGHGYTF. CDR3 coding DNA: TGTGCCAGCAGCTTAACCCACACCGGACAAGGGGGCCATGGCTACACCTTC.

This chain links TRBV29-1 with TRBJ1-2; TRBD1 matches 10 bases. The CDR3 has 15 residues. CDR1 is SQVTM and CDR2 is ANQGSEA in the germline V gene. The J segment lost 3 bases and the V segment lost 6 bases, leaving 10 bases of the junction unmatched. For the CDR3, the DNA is TGCAGCGTCAATGGGGGGACAGGGGATGACTATGGCTACACCTTC. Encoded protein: CSVNGGTGDDYGYTF.

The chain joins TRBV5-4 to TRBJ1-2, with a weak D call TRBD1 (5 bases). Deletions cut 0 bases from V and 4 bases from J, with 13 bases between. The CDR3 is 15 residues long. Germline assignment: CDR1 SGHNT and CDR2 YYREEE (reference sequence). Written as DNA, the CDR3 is TGTGCCAGCAGCTTGGGACAGCCGGGGGGCTATGGCTACACCTTC. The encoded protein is CASSLGQPGGYGYTF.

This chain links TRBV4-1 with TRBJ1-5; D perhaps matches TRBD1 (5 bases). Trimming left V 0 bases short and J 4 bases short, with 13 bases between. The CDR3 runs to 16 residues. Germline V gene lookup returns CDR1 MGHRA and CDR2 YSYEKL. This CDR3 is CASSQDGGGGNQPQHF. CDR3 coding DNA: TGCGCCAGCAGCCAAGATGGGGGGGGTGGGAATCAGCCCCAGCATTTT.

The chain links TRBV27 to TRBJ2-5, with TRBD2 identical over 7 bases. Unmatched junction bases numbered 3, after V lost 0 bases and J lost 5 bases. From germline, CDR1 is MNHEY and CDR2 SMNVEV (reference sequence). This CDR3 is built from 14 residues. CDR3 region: CASSLSPGGETQYF. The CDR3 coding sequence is TGTGCCAGCAGTTTATCTCCCGGGGGGGAGACCCAGTACTTC.

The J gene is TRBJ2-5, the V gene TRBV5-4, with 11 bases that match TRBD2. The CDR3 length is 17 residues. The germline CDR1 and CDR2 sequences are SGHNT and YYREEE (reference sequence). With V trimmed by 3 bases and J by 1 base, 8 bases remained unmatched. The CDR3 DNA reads TGTGCCAGCAGCTCGGTTAGCGGGAGGGCCCTCCAAGAGACCCAGTACTTC. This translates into CASSSVSGRALQETQYF. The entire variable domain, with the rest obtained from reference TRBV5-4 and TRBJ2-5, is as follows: ETGVTQSPTHLIKTRGQQVTLRCSSQSGHNTVSWYQQALGQGPQFIFQYYREEENGRGNFPPRFSGLQFPNYSSELNVNALELDDSALYLCASSSVSGRALQETQYFGPGTRLLVL.